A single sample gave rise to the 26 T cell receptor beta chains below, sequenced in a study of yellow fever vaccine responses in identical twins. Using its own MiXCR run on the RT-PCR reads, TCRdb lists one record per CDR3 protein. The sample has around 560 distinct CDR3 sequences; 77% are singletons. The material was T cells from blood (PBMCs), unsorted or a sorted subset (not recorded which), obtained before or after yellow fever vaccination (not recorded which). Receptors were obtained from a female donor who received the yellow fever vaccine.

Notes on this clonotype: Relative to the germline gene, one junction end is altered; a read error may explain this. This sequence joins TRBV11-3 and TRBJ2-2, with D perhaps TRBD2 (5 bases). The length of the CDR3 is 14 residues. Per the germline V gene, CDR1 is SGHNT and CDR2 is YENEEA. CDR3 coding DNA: TGTGCCAGCAGCCCCCGAGTGAACACCGGGGAGCTGATTTTT. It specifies CASSPRVNTGELIF. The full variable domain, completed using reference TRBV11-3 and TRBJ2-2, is EAGVVQSPRYKIIEKKQPVAFWCNPISGHNTLYWYLQNLGQGPELLIRYENEEAVDDSQLPKDRFSAERLKGVDSTLKIQPAELGDSAVYLCASSPRVNTGELIFGEGSRLTVL.

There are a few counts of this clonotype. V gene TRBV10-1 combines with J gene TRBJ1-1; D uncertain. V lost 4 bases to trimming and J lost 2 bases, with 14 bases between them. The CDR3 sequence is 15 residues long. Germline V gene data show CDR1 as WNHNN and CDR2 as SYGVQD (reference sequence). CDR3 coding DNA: TGCGCCAGCAGTGGTTCGGAGGGCGTTAACACTGAAGCTTTCTTT. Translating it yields CASSGSEGVNTEAFF.

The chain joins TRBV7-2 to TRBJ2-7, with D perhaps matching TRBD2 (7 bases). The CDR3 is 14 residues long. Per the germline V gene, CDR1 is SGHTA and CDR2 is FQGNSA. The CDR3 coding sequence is TGTGCCAGCAGCTTAGTGCAGGGGAATTCGGGGAGGGACGTC. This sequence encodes CASSLVQGNSGRDV.

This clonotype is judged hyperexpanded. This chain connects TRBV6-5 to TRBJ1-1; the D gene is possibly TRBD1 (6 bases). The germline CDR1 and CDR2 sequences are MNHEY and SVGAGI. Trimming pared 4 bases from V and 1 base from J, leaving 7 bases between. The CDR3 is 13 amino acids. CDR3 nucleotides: TGTGCCAGCAGTTTGACAGGGAACACTGAAGCTTTCTTT. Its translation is CASSLTGNTEAFF.

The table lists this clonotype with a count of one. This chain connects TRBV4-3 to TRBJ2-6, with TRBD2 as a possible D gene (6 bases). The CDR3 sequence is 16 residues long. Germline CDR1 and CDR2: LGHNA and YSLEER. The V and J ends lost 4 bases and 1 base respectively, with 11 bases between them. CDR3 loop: CASSPDGGSGANVLTF. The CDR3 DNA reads TGCGCCAGCAGCCCCGATGGGGGGTCTGGGGCCAACGTCCTGACTTTC.

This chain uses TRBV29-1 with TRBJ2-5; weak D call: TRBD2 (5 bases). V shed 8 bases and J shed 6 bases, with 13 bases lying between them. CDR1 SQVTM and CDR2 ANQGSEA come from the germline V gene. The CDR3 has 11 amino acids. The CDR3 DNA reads TGCAGCTTCCCGGACTGGCAGACCCAGTACTTC. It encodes CSFPDWQTQYF.

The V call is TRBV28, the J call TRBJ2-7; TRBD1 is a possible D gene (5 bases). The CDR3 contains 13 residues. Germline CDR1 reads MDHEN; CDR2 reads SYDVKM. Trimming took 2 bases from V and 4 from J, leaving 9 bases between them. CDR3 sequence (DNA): TGTGCCAGCAGTTTAGGCAGGGATTACGAGCAGTACTTC. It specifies CASSLGRDYEQYF.

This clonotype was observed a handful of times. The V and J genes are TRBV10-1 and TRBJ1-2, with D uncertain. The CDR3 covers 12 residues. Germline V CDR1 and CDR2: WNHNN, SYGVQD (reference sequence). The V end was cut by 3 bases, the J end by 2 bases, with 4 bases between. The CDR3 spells CASSDGNYGYTF. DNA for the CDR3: TGCGCCAGCAGTGACGGAAACTATGGCTACACCTTC.

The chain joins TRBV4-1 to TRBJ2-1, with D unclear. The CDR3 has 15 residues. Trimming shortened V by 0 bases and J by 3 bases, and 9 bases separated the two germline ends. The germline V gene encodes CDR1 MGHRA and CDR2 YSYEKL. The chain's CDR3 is CASSQDRPFYNEQFF. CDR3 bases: TGCGCCAGCAGCCAAGATCGACCCTTCTACAATGAGCAGTTCTTC.

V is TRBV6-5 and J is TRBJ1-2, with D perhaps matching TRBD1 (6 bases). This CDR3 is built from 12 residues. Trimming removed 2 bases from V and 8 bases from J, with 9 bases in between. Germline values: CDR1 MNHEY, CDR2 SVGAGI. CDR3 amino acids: CASSYGGEGYTF. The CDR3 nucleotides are TGTGCCAGCAGTTACGGGGGCGAAGGCTACACCTTC.

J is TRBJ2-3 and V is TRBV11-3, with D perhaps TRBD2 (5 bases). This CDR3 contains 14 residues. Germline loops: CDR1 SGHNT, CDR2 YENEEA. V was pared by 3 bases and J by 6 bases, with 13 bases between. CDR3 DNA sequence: TGTGCCAGCAGCTTTTTCGAACCGGGGGATACGCAGTATTTT. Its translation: CASSFFEPGDTQYF.

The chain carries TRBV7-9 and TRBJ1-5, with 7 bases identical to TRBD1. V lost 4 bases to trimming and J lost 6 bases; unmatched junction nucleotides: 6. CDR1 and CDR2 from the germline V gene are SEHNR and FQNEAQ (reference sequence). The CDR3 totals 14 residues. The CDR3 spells CASSSDRVGQPQHF. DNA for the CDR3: TGTGCCAGCAGCTCAGACAGGGTTGGTCAGCCCCAGCATTTT.

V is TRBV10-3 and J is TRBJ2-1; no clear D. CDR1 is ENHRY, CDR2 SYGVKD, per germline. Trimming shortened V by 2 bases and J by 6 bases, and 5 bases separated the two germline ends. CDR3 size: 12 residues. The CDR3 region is CAISEGSNEQFF. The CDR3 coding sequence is TGTGCCATCAGTGAGGGGTCCAATGAGCAGTTCTTC.

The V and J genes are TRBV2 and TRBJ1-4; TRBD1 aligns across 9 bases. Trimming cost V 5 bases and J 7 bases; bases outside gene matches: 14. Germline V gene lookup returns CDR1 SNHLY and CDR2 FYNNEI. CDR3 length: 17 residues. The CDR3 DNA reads TGTGCCAGCAGTAAACTTTACACCGGGACAGGGCCTGAAAAACTGTTTTTT. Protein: CASSKLYTGTGPEKLFF.

The chain's CDR3 is CASSQETEYNEQFF. The DNA for the CDR3 is TGCGCCAGCAGCCAGGAGACAGAGTACAATGAGCAGTTCTTC. The V and J genes are TRBV4-3 and TRBJ2-1; D possibly corresponds to TRBD1 (5 bases). Deletions cut 3 bases from V and 4 bases from J, with 10 bases between. The CDR3 covers 14 residues. Germline CDR1 reads LGHNA; CDR2 reads YSLEER.

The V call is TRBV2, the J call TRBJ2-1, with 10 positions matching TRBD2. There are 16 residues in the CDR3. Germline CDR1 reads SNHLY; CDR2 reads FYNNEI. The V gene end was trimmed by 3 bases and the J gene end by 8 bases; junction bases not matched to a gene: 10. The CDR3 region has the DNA TGTGCCAGCAGTGACGTAGCGGGGGGCCTTTACTATGAGCAGTTCTTC. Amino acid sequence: CASSDVAGGLYYEQFF.

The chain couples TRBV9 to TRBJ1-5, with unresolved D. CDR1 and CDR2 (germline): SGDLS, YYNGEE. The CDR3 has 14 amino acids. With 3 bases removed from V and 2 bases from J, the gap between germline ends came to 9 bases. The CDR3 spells CASSAEAGNQPQHF. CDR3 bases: TGTGCCAGCAGCGCGGAGGCAGGCAATCAGCCCCAGCATTTT.

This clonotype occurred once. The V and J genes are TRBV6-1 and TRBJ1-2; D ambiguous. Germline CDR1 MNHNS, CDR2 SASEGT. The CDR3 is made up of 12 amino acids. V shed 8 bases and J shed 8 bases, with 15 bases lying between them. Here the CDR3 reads CASHADLGGYTF. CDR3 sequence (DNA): TGTGCCAGCCACGCCGACCTTGGAGGCTACACCTTC.

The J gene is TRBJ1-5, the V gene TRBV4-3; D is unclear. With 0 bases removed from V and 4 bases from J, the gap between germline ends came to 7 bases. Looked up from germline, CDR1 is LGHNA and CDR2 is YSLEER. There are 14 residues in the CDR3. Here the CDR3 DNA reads TGCGCCAGCAGCCAAGATCCAGGAAATCAGCCCCAGCATTTT. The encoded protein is CASSQDPGNQPQHF.

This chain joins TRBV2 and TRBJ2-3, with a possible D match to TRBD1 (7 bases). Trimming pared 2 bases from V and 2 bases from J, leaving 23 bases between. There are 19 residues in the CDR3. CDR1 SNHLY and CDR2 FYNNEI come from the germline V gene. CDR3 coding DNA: TGTGCCAGCAGTGAAAGGCTACTGGAGGGGGCCCTACTCACAGATACGCAGTATTTT. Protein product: CASSERLLEGALLTDTQYF. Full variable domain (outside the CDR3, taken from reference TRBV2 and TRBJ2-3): EPEVTQTPSHQVTQMGQEVILRCVPISNHLYFYWYRQILGQKVEFLVSFYNNEISEKSEIFDDQFSVERPDGSNFTLKIRSTKLEDSAMYFCASSERLLEGALLTDTQYFGPGTRLTVL.

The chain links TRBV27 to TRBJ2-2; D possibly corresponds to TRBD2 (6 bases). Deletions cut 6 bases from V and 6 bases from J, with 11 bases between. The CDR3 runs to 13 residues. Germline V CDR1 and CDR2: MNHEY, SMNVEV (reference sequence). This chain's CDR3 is CASSQGGSGELFF. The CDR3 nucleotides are TGTGCCAGCAGCCAGGGAGGATCCGGGGAGCTGTTTTTT.

The CDR3 protein is CASSQLYETQYF. The CDR3 region has the DNA TGTGCCAGCTCTCAGTTGTATGAGACCCAGTACTTC. The chain carries TRBV7-9 and TRBJ2-5; D is undetermined. Germline CDR1 is SEHNR and CDR2 is FQNEAQ (reference sequence). The germline V and J ends were trimmed by 8 bases and 5 bases, with 12 bases remaining between them. The CDR3 sequence is 12 residues long.

CDR3: CSVRPPSGELFF. The CDR3 nucleotides read TGCAGCGTGAGGCCCCCGTCCGGGGAGCTGTTTTTT. The V gene is TRBV29-1, the J gene TRBJ2-2; D is uncertain. CDR3 length: 12 residues. Trimming took 6 bases from V and 6 from J, leaving 11 bases between them. Looked up from germline, CDR1 is SQVTM and CDR2 is ANQGSEA.

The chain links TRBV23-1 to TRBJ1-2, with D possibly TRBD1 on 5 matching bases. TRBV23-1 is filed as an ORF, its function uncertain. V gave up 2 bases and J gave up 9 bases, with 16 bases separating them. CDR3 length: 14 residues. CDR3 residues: CASSQQRRRVRYTF. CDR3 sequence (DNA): TGCGCCAGCAGTCAACAGCGTCGCAGGGTTCGCTACACCTTC.

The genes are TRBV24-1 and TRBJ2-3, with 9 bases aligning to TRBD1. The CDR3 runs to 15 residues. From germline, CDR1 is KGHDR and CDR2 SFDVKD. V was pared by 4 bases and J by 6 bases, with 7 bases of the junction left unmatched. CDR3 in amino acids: CATSDGDREVDTQYF. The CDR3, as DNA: TGTGCCACCAGTGACGGGGACAGGGAGGTTGATACGCAGTATTTT.

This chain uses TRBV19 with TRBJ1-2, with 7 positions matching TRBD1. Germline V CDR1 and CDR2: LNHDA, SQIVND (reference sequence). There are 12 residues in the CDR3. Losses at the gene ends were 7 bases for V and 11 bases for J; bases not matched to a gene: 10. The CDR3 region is CASTTDRQGYTF. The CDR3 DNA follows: TGTGCCAGTACAACCGACCGACAGGGATACACCTTC.